This T cell receptor (beta chain) was obtained from a study of cytomegalovirus exposure and HLA in healthy donors. Background on the study: Samples from HLA-typed donors yielded about 86 million unique TCRs in an early data release.

Study-wide findings and caveats: A likely sequencing artifact accounted for one observed cluster of highly shared sequence variants.

As for this clone: What it binds is unknown.

Primers: 60 Vbeta forward and 13 Jbeta reverse. Authors' methods: In a later analysis, the count reached 80 million or so unique TCR beta chains, with roughly 12 million shared. Assay: immunoSEQ multiplex PCR; the TCRdb copy retains only in-frame clones and omits some. From that table come the V and J calls and clone size; the DNA was used to work out D and trimming. This sample has 150,000 to 200,000 clones, with around 80% found just once. The junction had 3 bases not matched to a gene; V was cut back by 3 bases and J by 5 bases. The CDR3 consists of 13 residues. CDR1 and CDR2 from the germline V gene are SGHNT and YENEEA.

The sequence came from a female donor in good health and CMV-seronegative. The chain has TRBV11-3 and TRBJ2-5; 7 bases match TRBD1. Sample: PBMCs. The CDR3 DNA reads TGTGCCAGCAGCTTCCAACAGGGGGAGACCCAGTACTTC. Its translation: CASSFQQGETQYF.